This T cell receptor beta chain came from a study of T cell responses to AZD1222 COVID-19 vaccine (dated by TCRdb to the early 2020s). Regarding the research as a whole: AZD1222 recipients given second doses at about 4 weeks or at about 12 weeks were pooled, since spike-specific TCR depth and breadth were not found to differ between the two schedules. A total of 233 trial participants underwent TCR sequencing, of whom approximately 200 had received two doses of AZD1222 and around 26 had received two doses of the MenACWY control vaccine. Trial participants were enrolled by age into 18-55, 56-69 and 70-plus year subgroups, with roughly 150, 30 and 60 TCR-sequenced participants respectively. Broader findings and caveats from the paper: Because no day 14 peak-response samples were available, the repertoires could be characterized only after the peak T cell response. Reportedly, almost half of the unique spike-specific TCRs recognized epitopes lying outside the regions that are mutated in the B.1.351 and B.1.1.7 variants. Most participants were white British and females outnumbered males, and the authors suggested that clonal diversity may have been underestimated. Spike-specific TCR breadth and depth rose significantly after two AZD1222 doses compared with day 0 and with MenACWY recipients. In the small 56-69-year group, the increase in depth fell short of significance, most likely because of low power. Conclusions about previously exposed vaccinees are limited, since just 6 or 7 AZD1222 recipients were seropositive for SARS-CoV-2 at baseline. The vaccine-associated CD4 TCRs covered the entire spike protein, and the dominant responses fell in regions 160-218 and 743-854.

About this clone itself: The clone's antigen remains unknown. The sample holds no much larger clone one base away, and base qualities are not on file.

The CDR3 numbers 14 residues from cysteine through phenylalanine. Solely the CDR3 DNA is kept, with 42 bases framed from the first base. According to the germline V gene, CDR1 reads SNHLY and CDR2 reads FYNNEI. V lost 7 bases and J lost 0 bases; the stretch between them is 10 bases long. This specimen's time point label, interpreted: baseline before first vaccination. Samples from vaccinated people were obtained from the UK trials COV001 and COV002, which included a single-blind randomized controlled phase 2/3 trial of AZD1222 (ChAdOx1 nCoV-19) in healthy adults. Trial participant PBMC samples were collected at day 0 and day 28 after the second dose for TCRbeta chain sequencing. The CDR3 regions of human TCRbeta chains were subjected to immunosequencing. The paper's data handling went like this. TCRs in the repertoires were compared against a reference library of SARS-CoV-2-specific TCRs that had been generated with the MIRA antigen-specificity platform. Breadth was defined as the fraction of unique TCRs that were SARS-CoV-2-associated, and depth was defined as the fraction of total T cells that were SARS-CoV-2-associated. Using the MIRA data, every spike-specific TCR was mapped to the spike region that the TCR reacted to and assigned to either a CD4 or a CD8 class. Log10-transformed breadth and depth values were compared by one-way ANOVA with Sidak's multiple comparisons tests. This immuneACCESS table, as held by TCRdb, lists in-frame sequences with V and J called but not all clones. Of the missing ones, under half trace to an unresolved V gene in checked studies; the others have no known cause. The DNA was the basis for D and trimming; V, J and clone size are from that table. The sample table contains more than 150,000 clones; only one count was recorded for around 95% of them. The ten top clones hold approximately 0.6% of the sample.

Here the sequenced sample was peripheral blood, taken on day 0 of AZD1222 vaccination. The TCR originated in an adult in good health. The chain couples TRBV2 to TRBJ1-5, with a weak D call of TRBD1 (6 bases match). The CDR3 protein: CASKTGNSNQPQHF. Here is the DNA: TGTGCCAGCAAGACAGGAAATAGCAATCAGCCCCAGCATTTT.